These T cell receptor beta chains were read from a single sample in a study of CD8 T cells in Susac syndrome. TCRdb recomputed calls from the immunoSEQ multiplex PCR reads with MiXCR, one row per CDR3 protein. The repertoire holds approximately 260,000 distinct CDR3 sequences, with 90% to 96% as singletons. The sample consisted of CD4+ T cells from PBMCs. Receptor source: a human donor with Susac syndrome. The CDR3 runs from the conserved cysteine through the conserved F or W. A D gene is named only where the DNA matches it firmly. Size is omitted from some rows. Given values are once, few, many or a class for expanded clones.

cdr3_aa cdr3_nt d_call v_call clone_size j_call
CASRFVGYGYTF TGTGCCAGCCGGTTTGTCGGCTATGGCTACACCTTC NA TRBV28 NA TRBJ1-2
CASSYSGTLSNTGELFF TGTGCCAGCAGTTACTCGGGGACCCTTTCGAACACCGGGGAGCTGTTTTTT NA TRBV6-5 NA TRBJ2-2
CASGSARGANVLTF TGTGCCAGCGGGTCCGCCAGGGGGGCCAACGTCCTGACTTTC NA TRBV2 NA TRBJ2-6
CSARDPGQGTREQYF TGCAGTGCTAGAGATCCGGGACAGGGAACGAGAGAGCAGTACTTC TRBD1 TRBV20-1 NA TRBJ2-7
CASSQGGYEQYF TGTGCCAGCAGCCAAGGGGGCTACGAGCAGTACTTC NA TRBV3-1 few TRBJ2-7
CASSTSVFYEQYF TGTGCCAGCTCAACATCGGTGTTTTACGAGCAGTACTTC NA TRBV18 NA TRBJ2-7
CSGRITYTGELFF TGCAGCGGAAGGATAACCTACACCGGGGAGCTGTTTTTT NA TRBV29-1 NA TRBJ2-2
CASRPRGRDTGELFF TGTGCCAGCCGCCCCCGCGGGAGGGACACCGGGGAGCTGTTTTTT TRBD2 TRBV28 NA TRBJ2-2
CASAPGLAKNEQFF TGTGCCAGCGCCCCGGGACTAGCTAAAAATGAGCAGTTCTTC TRBD2 TRBV11-1 once TRBJ2-1
CAWRGFFRHTTDTQYF TGTGCCTGGAGGGGCTTTTTTCGGCACACCACAGATACGCAGTATTTT NA TRBV30 NA TRBJ2-3
CASSLGPPQLNTEAFF TGTGCCAGCAGCTTGGGACCCCCCCAGCTGAACACTGAAGCTTTCTTT NA TRBV5-4 NA TRBJ1-1
CASSPWALTSGDEQFF TGTGCCAGCTCACCATGGGCTCTGACTAGCGGGGATGAGCAGTTCTTC TRBD2 TRBV18 once TRBJ2-1
CASSLGTANYEQYF TGTGCCAGCAGCCTGGGGACGGCGAATTACGAGCAGTACTTC NA TRBV4-2 NA TRBJ2-7
CATSLGGETGELFF TGTGCCACCAGTCTCGGGGGCGAAACCGGGGAGCTGTTTTTT NA TRBV15 NA TRBJ2-2
CSVSDRVGSYEQYF TGCAGCGTGTCGGACAGGGTTGGGTCCTACGAGCAGTACTTC TRBD1 TRBV29-1 NA TRBJ2-7
CATSRDGSTLRYEQYF TGTGCCACCAGCAGAGATGGGAGTACATTACGTTACGAGCAGTACTTC NA TRBV15 NA TRBJ2-7
CAWSGDREGTDTQYF TGTGCCTGGAGTGGGGACAGGGAGGGCACAGATACGCAGTATTTT TRBD1 TRBV30 NA TRBJ2-3
CASSLPELAGLQETQYF TGCGCCAGCAGCCTCCCGGAACTAGCGGGGCTACAAGAGACCCAGTACTTC TRBD2 TRBV5-1 NA TRBJ2-5
CSVVRAPPYGYTF TGCAGCGTTGTCCGGGCACCCCCCTATGGCTACACCTTC NA TRBV29-1 NA TRBJ1-2
CSVTRLAASTDTQYF TGCAGCGTTACGCGACTAGCGGCTAGCACAGATACGCAGTATTTT TRBD2 TRBV29-1 NA TRBJ2-3
CASSQIRVDEQYF TGCGCCAGCAGCCAAATCAGGGTCGACGAGCAGTACTTC NA TRBV4-1 NA TRBJ2-7
CSAREEGTGVGYTF TGCAGTGCTAGAGAAGAGGGGACAGGGGTTGGCTACACCTTC TRBD1 TRBV20-1 NA TRBJ1-2